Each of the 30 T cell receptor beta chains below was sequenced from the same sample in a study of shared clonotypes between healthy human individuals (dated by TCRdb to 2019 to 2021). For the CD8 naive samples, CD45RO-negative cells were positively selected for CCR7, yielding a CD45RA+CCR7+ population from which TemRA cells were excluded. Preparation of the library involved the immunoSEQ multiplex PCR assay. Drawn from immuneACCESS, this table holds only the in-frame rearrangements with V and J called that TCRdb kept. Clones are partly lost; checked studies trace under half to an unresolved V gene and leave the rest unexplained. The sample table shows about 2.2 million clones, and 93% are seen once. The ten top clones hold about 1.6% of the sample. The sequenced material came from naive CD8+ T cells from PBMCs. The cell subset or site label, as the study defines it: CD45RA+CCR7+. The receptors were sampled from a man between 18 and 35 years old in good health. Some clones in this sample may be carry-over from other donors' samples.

Here the CDR3 reads CASSSPPGLAGTNEQFF. The DNA for the CDR3 is TGTGCCAGCAGTTCCCCCCCGGGACTAGCGGGGACCAATGAGCAGTTCTTC. The chain uses TRBV28 and TRBJ2-1, with 13 bases lining up with TRBD2. The CDR3 totals 17 residues. Germline V lookup: CDR1 MDHEN, CDR2 SYDVKM. V shed 4 bases and J 6 bases; nucleotides not matched to a gene: 9. The full variable domain, its missing parts supplied by reference TRBV28 and TRBJ2-1, is DVKVTQSSRYLVKRTGEKVFLECVQDMDHENMFWYRQDPGLGLRLIYFSYDVKMKEKGDIPEGYSVSREKKERFSLILESASTNQTSMYLCASSSPPGLAGTNEQFFGPGTRLTVL.

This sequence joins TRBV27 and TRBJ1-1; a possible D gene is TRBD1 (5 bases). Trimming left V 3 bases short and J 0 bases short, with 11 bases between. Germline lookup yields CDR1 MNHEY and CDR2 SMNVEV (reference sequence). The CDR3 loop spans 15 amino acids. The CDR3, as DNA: TGTGCCAGCAGTTTTTTAGGGGCCATGAACACTGAAGCTTTCTTT. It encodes CASSFLGAMNTEAFF.

The CDR3 here is CASSLGLAGRDEQFF. The CDR3 DNA is TGTGCCAGCAGCCTGGGACTAGCGGGAAGAGATGAGCAGTTCTTC. The rearrangement uses TRBV28 and TRBJ2-1; 13 nucleotides line up with TRBD2. Trimming removed 6 bases from V and 8 bases from J; junction bases left unmatched: 7. Germline V CDR1 and CDR2: MDHEN, SYDVKM. This CDR3 comprises 15 residues.

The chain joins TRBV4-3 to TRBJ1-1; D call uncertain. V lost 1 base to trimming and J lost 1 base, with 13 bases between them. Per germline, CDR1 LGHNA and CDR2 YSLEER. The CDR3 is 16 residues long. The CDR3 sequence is CASSQGRFVRNTEAFF. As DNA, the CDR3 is TGCGCCAGCAGCCAAGGACGCTTCGTAAGGAACACTGAAGCTTTCTTT.

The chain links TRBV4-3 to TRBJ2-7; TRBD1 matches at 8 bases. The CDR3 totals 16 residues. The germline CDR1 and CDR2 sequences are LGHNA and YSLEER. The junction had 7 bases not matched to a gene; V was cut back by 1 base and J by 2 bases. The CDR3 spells CASSQVGTGYTYEQYF. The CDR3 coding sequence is TGCGCCAGCAGCCAAGTCGGGACAGGTTACACCTACGAGCAGTACTTC.

CDR3 residues: CASTGSAERYEQYF. CDR3 bases: TGCGCCAGCACAGGGTCGGCAGAACGCTACGAGCAGTACTTC. V and J are TRBV5-1 and TRBJ2-7; tentatively, D is TRBD1 (5 bases). The germline V and J ends were trimmed by 6 bases and 3 bases, with 16 bases remaining between them. Germline values: CDR1 SGHRS, CDR2 YFSETQ. The CDR3 totals 14 residues.

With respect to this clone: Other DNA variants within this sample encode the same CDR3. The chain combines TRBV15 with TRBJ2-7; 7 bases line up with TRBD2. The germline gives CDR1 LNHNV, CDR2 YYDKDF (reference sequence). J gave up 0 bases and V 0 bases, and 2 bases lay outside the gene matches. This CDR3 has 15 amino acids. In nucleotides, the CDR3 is TGTGCCACCAGCAGAGAAGGCGGGAGCTCCTACGAGCAGTACTTC. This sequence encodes CATSREGGSSYEQYF.

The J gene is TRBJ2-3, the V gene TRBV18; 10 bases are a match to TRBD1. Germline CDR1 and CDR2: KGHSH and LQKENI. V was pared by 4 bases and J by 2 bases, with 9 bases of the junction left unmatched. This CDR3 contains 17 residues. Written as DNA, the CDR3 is TGTGCCAGCTCACAATCAACCGGGACAGGGGACACAGATACGCAGTATTTT. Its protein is CASSQSTGTGDTDTQYF. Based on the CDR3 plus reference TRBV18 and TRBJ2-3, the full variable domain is NAGVMQNPRHLVRRRGQEARLRCSPMKGHSHVYWYRQLPEEGLKFMVYLQKENIIDESGMPKERFSAEFPKEGPSILRIQQVVRGDSAAYFCASSQSTGTGDTDTQYFGPGTRLTVL.

CDR3 nucleotide sequence: TGCGCCAGCAGTGAAGGCGGTGATACGCAGTATTTT. Residues: CASSEGGDTQYF. The rearrangement links TRBV10-1 to TRBJ2-3; D gene unclear. Germline values: CDR1 WNHNN, CDR2 SYGVQD (reference sequence). V dropped 3 bases and J dropped 6 bases, with 7 bases sitting between them. The CDR3 contains 12 residues.

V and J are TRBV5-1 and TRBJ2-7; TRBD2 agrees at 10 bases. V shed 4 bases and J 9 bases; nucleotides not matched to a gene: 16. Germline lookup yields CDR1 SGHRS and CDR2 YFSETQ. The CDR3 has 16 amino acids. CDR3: CASSGPDSGRPPGQYF. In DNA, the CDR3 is TGCGCCAGCAGCGGGCCGGATAGCGGGAGGCCCCCGGGGCAGTACTTC.

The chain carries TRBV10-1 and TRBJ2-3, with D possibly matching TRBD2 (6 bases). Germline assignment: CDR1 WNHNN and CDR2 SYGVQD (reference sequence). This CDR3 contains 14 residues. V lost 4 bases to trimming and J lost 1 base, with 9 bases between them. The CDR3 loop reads CASSGGGGTDTQYF. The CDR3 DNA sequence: TGCGCCAGCAGTGGAGGAGGGGGCACAGATACGCAGTATTTT.

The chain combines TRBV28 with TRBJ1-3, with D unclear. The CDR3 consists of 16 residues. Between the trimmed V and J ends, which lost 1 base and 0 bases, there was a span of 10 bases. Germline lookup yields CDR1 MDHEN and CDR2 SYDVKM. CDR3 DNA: TGTGCCAGCAGTTTATTTCCAGGCTACTCTGGAAACACCATATATTTT. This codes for CASSLFPGYSGNTIYF.

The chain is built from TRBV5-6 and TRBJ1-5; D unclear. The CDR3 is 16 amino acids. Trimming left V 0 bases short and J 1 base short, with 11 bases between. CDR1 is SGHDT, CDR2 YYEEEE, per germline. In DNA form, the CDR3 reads TGTGCCAGCAGCTTGGACCTGGACGGAAGCAATCAGCCCCAGCATTTT. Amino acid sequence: CASSLDLDGSNQPQHF.

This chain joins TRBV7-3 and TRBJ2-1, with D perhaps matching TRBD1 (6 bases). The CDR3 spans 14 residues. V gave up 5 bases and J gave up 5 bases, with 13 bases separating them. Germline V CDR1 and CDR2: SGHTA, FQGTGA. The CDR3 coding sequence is TGTGCCAGCAGCAGCAGGACAGATAACAATGAGCAGTTCTTC. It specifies CASSSRTDNNEQFF.

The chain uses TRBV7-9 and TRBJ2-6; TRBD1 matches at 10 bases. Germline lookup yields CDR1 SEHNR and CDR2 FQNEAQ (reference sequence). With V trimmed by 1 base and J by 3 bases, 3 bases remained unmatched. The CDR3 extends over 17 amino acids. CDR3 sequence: CASSLVGQGFGANVLTF. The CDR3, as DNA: TGTGCCAGCAGCTTAGTGGGACAGGGGTTTGGGGCCAACGTCCTGACTTTC.

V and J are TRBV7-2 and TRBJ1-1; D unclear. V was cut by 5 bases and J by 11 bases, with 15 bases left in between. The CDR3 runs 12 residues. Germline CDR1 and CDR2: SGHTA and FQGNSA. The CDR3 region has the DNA TGTGCCAGCAGCGAATCGAAACAGTTGGCTTTCTTT. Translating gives CASSESKQLAFF. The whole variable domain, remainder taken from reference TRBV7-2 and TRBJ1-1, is GAGVSQSPSNKVTEKGKDVELRCDPISGHTALYWYRQSLGQGLEFLIYFQGNSAPDKSGLPSDRFSAERTGGSVSTLTIQRTQQEDSAVYLCASSESKQLAFFGQGTRLTVV.

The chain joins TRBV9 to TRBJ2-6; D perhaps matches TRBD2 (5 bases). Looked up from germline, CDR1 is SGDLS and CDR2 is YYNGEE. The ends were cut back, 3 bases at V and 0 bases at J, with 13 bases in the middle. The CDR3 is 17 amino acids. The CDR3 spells CASSDRMRDSGANVLTF. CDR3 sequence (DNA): TGTGCCAGCAGCGATAGGATGAGGGACTCTGGGGCCAACGTCCTGACTTTC.

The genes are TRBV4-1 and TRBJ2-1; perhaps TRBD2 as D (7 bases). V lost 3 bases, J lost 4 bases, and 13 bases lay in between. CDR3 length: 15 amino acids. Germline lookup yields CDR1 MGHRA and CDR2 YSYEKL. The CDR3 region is CASSHWGGEYNEQFF. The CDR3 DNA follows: TGCGCCAGCAGCCATTGGGGGGGCGAGTACAATGAGCAGTTCTTC.

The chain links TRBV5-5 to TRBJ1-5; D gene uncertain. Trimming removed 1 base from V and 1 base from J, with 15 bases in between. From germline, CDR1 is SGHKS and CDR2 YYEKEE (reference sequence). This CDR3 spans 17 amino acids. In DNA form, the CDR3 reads TGTGCCAGCAGCTTGAGCGGTGGGTTTGGGAGCAATCAGCCCCAGCATTTT. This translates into CASSLSGGFGSNQPQHF.

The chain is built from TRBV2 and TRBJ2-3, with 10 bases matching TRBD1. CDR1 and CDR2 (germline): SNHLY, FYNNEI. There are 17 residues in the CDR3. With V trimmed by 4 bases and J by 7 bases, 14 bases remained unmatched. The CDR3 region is CASSVLGTGVDMNTQYF. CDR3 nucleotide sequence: TGTGCCAGCAGTGTGCTAGGGACAGGGGTTGACATGAATACGCAGTATTTT.

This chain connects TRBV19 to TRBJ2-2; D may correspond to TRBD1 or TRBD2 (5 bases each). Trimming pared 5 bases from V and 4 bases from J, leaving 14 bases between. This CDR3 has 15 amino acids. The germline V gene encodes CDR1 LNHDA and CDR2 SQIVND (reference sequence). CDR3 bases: TGTGCCAGTAGTCCCTATGGGGGAGTCACCGGGGAGCTGTTTTTT. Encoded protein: CASSPYGGVTGELFF.

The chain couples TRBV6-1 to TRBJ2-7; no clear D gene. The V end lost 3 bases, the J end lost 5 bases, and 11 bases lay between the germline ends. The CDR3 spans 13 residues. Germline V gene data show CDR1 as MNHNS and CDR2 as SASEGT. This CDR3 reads CASSEDQSNEQYF. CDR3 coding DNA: TGTGCCAGCAGTGAGGACCAATCGAACGAGCAGTACTTC.

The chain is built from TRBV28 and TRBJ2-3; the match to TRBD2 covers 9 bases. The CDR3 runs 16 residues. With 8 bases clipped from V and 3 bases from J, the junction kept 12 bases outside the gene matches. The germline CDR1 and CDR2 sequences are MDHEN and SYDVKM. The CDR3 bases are TGTGCCAGCCTATCCAGGGAGCGGGAGGTAACAGATACGCAGTATTTT. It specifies CASLSREREVTDTQYF.

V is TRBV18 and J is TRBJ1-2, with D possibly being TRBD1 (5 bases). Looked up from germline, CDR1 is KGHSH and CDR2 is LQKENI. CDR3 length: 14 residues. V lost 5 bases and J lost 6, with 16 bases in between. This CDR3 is CASSSGRDFHGYTF. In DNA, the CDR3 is TGTGCCAGCTCATCCGGCCGGGACTTCCATGGCTACACCTTC.

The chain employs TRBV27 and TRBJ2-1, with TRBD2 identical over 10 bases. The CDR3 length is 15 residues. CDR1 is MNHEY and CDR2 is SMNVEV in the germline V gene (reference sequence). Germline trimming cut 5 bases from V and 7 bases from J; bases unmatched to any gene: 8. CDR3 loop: CASSMLAGDLNEQFF. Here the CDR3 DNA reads TGTGCCAGCAGTATGCTAGCGGGAGATTTGAATGAGCAGTTCTTC.

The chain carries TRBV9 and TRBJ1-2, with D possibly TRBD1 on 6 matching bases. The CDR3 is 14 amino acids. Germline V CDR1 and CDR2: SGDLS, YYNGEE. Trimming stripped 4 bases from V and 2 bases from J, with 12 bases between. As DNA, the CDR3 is TGTGCCAGCAGCCTCGAGGGGGGCAACTATGGCTACACCTTC. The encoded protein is CASSLEGGNYGYTF.

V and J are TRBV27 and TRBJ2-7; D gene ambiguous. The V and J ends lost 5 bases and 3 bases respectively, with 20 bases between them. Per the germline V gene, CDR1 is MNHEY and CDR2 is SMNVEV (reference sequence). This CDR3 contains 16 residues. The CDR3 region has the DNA TGTGCCAGCAGTCTTACACTGGGGATGATAAACTACGAGCAGTACTTC. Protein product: CASSLTLGMINYEQYF.

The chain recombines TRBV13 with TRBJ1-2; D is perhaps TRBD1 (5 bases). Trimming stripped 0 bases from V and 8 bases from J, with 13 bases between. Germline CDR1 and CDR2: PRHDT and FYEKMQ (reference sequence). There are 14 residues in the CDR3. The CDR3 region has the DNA TGTGCCAGCAGCTTAGGCAGGAGGGGTAGCGGCTACACCTTC. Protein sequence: CASSLGRRGSGYTF.

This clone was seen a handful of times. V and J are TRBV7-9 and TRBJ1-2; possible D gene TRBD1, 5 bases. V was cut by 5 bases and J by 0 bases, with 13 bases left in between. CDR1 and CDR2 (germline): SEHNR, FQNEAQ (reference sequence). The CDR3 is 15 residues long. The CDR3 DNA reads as TGTGCCAGCAGCGGGAGGGACGGATCTAACTATGGCTACACCTTC. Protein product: CASSGRDGSNYGYTF.

The CDR3 DNA follows: TGTGCCAGCAGCGTAGCTGGGTTCGGGGGTGACGAGCAGTACTTC. It translates to CASSVAGFGGDEQYF. V and J are TRBV9 and TRBJ2-7; a weak D match, TRBD2 (6 bases). The CDR3 sequence is 15 residues long. The germline CDR1 and CDR2 sequences are SGDLS and YYNGEE. The V end was cut by 0 bases, the J end by 5 bases, with 15 bases between.